This entry is about one T cell receptor (beta chain). What it binds is not known. Hyperthyroidism of Graves' type that showed no ophthalmopathy progression within 18 months was stable. Researchers barred patients who had uncontrolled infection, other autoimmune disease, pregnancy or lactation. This entry belongs to a study of T cells in Graves' hyperthyroidism and ophthalmopathy. Study conclusions and caveats: Ophthalmopathy was distinguished from stable hyperthyroidism by 13 V-J signatures. Among clonotypes expanded in thyroid above 0.001, most were also found in blood.

The CDR3 loop spans 16 amino acids. Trimming took off 5 bases at V and 0 bases at J, with 16 bases between the two ends. From germline, CDR1 is SGDLS and CDR2 YYNGEE. Researchers took RNA transcripts and amplified the TCR beta CDR3 regions from them. With the HTBI primer set, the TCR CDR3 went through a first round of RT-PCR. MiXCR was run by TCRdb on the multiplex PCR reads, yielding one entry per CDR3 protein. The table includes some 720,000 distinct CDR3 sequences, around 15% detected once. The origin of this receptor is a man aged 18 to 35 with Graves' hyperthyroidism. Sequencing used blood. V and J are TRBV9 and TRBJ2-3; no clear D gene. The CDR3 coding sequence is TGTGCCAGCAGTGTTAAGGACGGGTTAAGCACAGATACGCAGTATTTT. This codes for CASSVKDGLSTDTQYF.